A selection of T cell receptor beta chains follows, all from one sample in a study of cytomegalovirus exposure and HLA in healthy donors. Profiled with immunoSEQ multiplex PCR; TCRdb holds only in-frame clones, not every one. The table records roughly 90,000 clones, roughly 78% of them present only once. Specimen: PBMCs. These receptors were obtained from a middle-aged woman in good health and CMV-seropositive. Both conserved end residues are part of each CDR3. Each record gives: V gene, D gene, clone size, J gene, CDR3 DNA, CDR3 protein. D genes are given only for firm matches. Size tells how often a clone was seen (once, few, many) or the class of an expanded clone, and some rows leave it out.

v_gene: TRBV29-1
d_gene: TRBD1
abundance: -
j_gene: TRBJ1-2
CDR3nt: TGCAGCGTTGATACCCGGACAGGGGAAGGCTACACCTTC
CDR3aa: CSVDTRTGEGYTF

v_gene: TRBV10-3
d_gene: -
abundance: -
j_gene: TRBJ2-3
CDR3nt: TGTGCCATCAGTTTACTCCGGGGTACTAGCACAGATACGCAGTATTTT
CDR3aa: CAISLLRGTSTDTQYF

v_gene: TRBV7-8
d_gene: -
abundance: -
j_gene: TRBJ2-5
CDR3nt: TGTGCCAGCAGCTTTTCGCCCGGAGTGGGCCAAGAGACCCAGTACTTC
CDR3aa: CASSFSPGVGQETQYF

v_gene: TRBV25-1
d_gene: TRBD2
abundance: -
j_gene: TRBJ2-1
CDR3nt: TGTGCCTCCGGGACGGGAGGGAATGAGCAGTTCTTC
CDR3aa: CASGTGGNEQFF

v_gene: TRBV5-3
d_gene: -
abundance: -
j_gene: TRBJ2-5
CDR3nt: TGTGCCAGAAGCTTGCCCAGGGGAGAGATCGAGACCCAGTACTTC
CDR3aa: CARSLPRGEIETQYF

v_gene: TRBV5-1
d_gene: TRBD1
abundance: -
j_gene: TRBJ2-5
CDR3nt: TGCGCCAGCAGCCCACAGGGGTCTCAAGAGACCCAGTACTTC
CDR3aa: CASSPQGSQETQYF

v_gene: TRBV7-2
d_gene: -
abundance: -
j_gene: TRBJ2-7
CDR3nt: TGTGCCAGCAGCTTAACGACAGAGCAGTACTTC
CDR3aa: CASSLTTEQYF

v_gene: TRBV6-5
d_gene: TRBD1
abundance: -
j_gene: TRBJ1-5
CDR3nt: TGTGCCAGCAGAGGACAGGGGGCGTTTCAGCCCCAGCATTTT
CDR3aa: CASRGQGAFQPQHF

v_gene: TRBV28
d_gene: -
abundance: -
j_gene: TRBJ2-1
CDR3nt: TGTGCCAGCAGCTCCGGGGGGCGGCCTGAGCAGTTCTTC
CDR3aa: CASSSGGRPEQFF

v_gene: TRBV6-4
d_gene: TRBD1
abundance: -
j_gene: TRBJ2-1
CDR3nt: TGTGCCAGCAACTCGACAGGGGCTCTTTCCTACAATGAGCAGTTCTTC
CDR3aa: CASNSTGALSYNEQFF

v_gene: TRBV7-9
d_gene: TRBD2
abundance: -
j_gene: TRBJ2-7
CDR3nt: TGTGCCAGCAGCTCCACCACTAGCGGGAGTCTCGAGCAGTACTTC
CDR3aa: CASSSTTSGSLEQYF

v_gene: TRBV27
d_gene: -
abundance: -
j_gene: TRBJ2-3
CDR3nt: TGTGCCAGCAGAGCTCTAGGGGTCGCAGATACGCAGTATTTT
CDR3aa: CASRALGVADTQYF

v_gene: TRBV7-3
d_gene: -
abundance: -
j_gene: TRBJ2-3
CDR3nt: TGTGCCAGCAGCCTGTTGGGGCACACAGATACGCAGTATTTT
CDR3aa: CASSLLGHTDTQYF

v_gene: TRBV2
d_gene: -
abundance: few
j_gene: TRBJ2-7
CDR3nt: TGTGCCAGCAGTGAAACCGCGTCCTACGAGCAGTACTTC
CDR3aa: CASSETASYEQYF

v_gene: TRBV18
d_gene: TRBD2
abundance: -
j_gene: TRBJ2-3
CDR3nt: TGTGCCAGCCGACTAGCGGGGGTCACAGATACGCAGTATTTT
CDR3aa: CASRLAGVTDTQYF

v_gene: TRBV10-3
d_gene: -
abundance: -
j_gene: TRBJ2-7
CDR3nt: TGTGCCATCAGTGATGCCCAAAGACAGGCCTCCTACGAGCAGTACTTC
CDR3aa: CAISDAQRQASYEQYF

v_gene: TRBV27
d_gene: -
abundance: -
j_gene: TRBJ2-7
CDR3nt: TGTGCCAGCAGGGCGGGGACCAGCTACGAGCAGTACTTC
CDR3aa: CASRAGTSYEQYF

v_gene: TRBV5-1
d_gene: -
abundance: -
j_gene: TRBJ1-2
CDR3nt: TGCGCCAGCAGCTCGACACCATCTAACTATGGCTACACCTTC
CDR3aa: CASSSTPSNYGYTF

v_gene: TRBV11-3
d_gene: TRBD2
abundance: -
j_gene: TRBJ2-5
CDR3nt: TGTGCCAGCAGCAGAAGCAGCGGGGTGTCAGGGACCCAGTACTTC
CDR3aa: CASSRSSGVSGTQYF

v_gene: TRBV6-6
d_gene: -
abundance: -
j_gene: TRBJ2-7
CDR3nt: TGTGCCAGTCGCTGGCGGGAATCCTACGAGCAGTACTTC
CDR3aa: CASRWRESYEQYF

v_gene: TRBV28
d_gene: TRBD1
abundance: once
j_gene: TRBJ1-2
CDR3nt: TGTGCCAGCAGGAAAAGGACAGGGGCAAACTATGGCTACACCTTC
CDR3aa: CASRKRTGANYGYTF

v_gene: TRBV28
d_gene: -
abundance: -
j_gene: TRBJ2-7
CDR3nt: TGTGCCAGCAGTTTATCCCCGATGGGGAGCTCCTACGAGCAGTACTTC
CDR3aa: CASSLSPMGSSYEQYF

v_gene: TRBV11-2
d_gene: -
abundance: -
j_gene: TRBJ1-2
CDR3nt: TGTGCCAGCAGCTTTCGAACAGGGAAGGTCGGCTACACCTTC
CDR3aa: CASSFRTGKVGYTF

v_gene: TRBV7-9
d_gene: -
abundance: -
j_gene: TRBJ2-7
CDR3nt: TGTTCCAGCAGCAGTACAGGGTACGAGCAGTACTTC
CDR3aa: CSSSSTGYEQYF

v_gene: TRBV7-2
d_gene: -
abundance: -
j_gene: TRBJ2-7
CDR3nt: TGTGCCATTCGGGAGACAGTCTCCTACGAGCAGTACTTC
CDR3aa: CAIRETVSYEQYF

v_gene: TRBV28
d_gene: -
abundance: -
j_gene: TRBJ2-7
CDR3nt: TGTGCCAGCAGTTTCAGATACGAGCAGTACTTC
CDR3aa: CASSFRYEQYF

v_gene: TRBV10-3
d_gene: -
abundance: -
j_gene: TRBJ1-2
CDR3nt: TGTGCCATCAGAGACGGCGGGAGTTATTATGGCTACACCTTC
CDR3aa: CAIRDGGSYYGYTF

v_gene: TRBV28
d_gene: TRBD1
abundance: -
j_gene: TRBJ1-4
CDR3nt: TGTGCCAGCAGTTATAGGACAGGCCGAACAACTAATGAAAAACTGTTTTTT
CDR3aa: CASSYRTGRTTNEKLFF

v_gene: TRBV28
d_gene: TRBD1
abundance: -
j_gene: TRBJ1-5
CDR3nt: TGTGCCAGCAGACCTCGGACAGGGTTCATTAGCAATCAGCCCCAGCATTTT
CDR3aa: CASRPRTGFISNQPQHF

v_gene: TRBV6-5
d_gene: TRBD1
abundance: -
j_gene: TRBJ1-2
CDR3nt: TGTGCCAGCAGATCCCCGGGACAGCATGGCTACACCTTC
CDR3aa: CASRSPGQHGYTF

v_gene: TRBV7-8
d_gene: -
abundance: -
j_gene: TRBJ1-1
CDR3nt: TGTGCCAGCAGCTTTCTCGGGGGCACTGAAGCTTTCTTT
CDR3aa: CASSFLGGTEAFF

v_gene: TRBV19
d_gene: -
abundance: -
j_gene: TRBJ2-3
CDR3nt: TGTGCCAGTAGTATAGGCGACGGGGCAGATACGCAGTATTTT
CDR3aa: CASSIGDGADTQYF

v_gene: TRBV6-4
d_gene: -
abundance: -
j_gene: TRBJ2-3
CDR3nt: TGTGCCAGCAGTGACGGCGCCGGGGCAGATACGCAGTATTTT
CDR3aa: CASSDGAGADTQYF

v_gene: TRBV7-9
d_gene: -
abundance: -
j_gene: TRBJ2-7
CDR3nt: TGTGCCAGCAGCTGGGGGCCCAAGGGCGAGCAGTACTTC
CDR3aa: CASSWGPKGEQYF

v_gene: TRBV9
d_gene: -
abundance: -
j_gene: TRBJ2-1
CDR3nt: TGTGCCAGCAGCGCCGGGACACAATCCTACAATGAGCAGTTCTTC
CDR3aa: CASSAGTQSYNEQFF

v_gene: TRBV6-6
d_gene: TRBD2
abundance: -
j_gene: TRBJ2-4
CDR3nt: TGTGCCAGCAGTCGCTCGACTAGCGGGATGGGCTTC
CDR3aa: CASSRSTSGMGF

v_gene: TRBV11-2
d_gene: TRBD2
abundance: -
j_gene: TRBJ2-1
CDR3nt: TGTGCCAGCAGCCCCAGACTAGCGGGAGGTTTTCTTAATGAGCAGTTCTTC
CDR3aa: CASSPRLAGGFLNEQFF

v_gene: TRBV9
d_gene: -
abundance: -
j_gene: TRBJ2-7
CDR3nt: TGTGCCAGCAGCGCTGGGCCTCCCCCCGCTTCGACCTACGAGCAGTACTTC
CDR3aa: CASSAGPPPASTYEQYF

v_gene: TRBV14
d_gene: -
abundance: -
j_gene: TRBJ2-5
CDR3nt: TGTGCCAGCAGCCAATTCCCTCCCCAAGAGACCCAGTACTTC
CDR3aa: CASSQFPPQETQYF

v_gene: TRBV6-1
d_gene: -
abundance: -
j_gene: TRBJ2-7
CDR3nt: TGTGCCAGCAGTGACTTGGGCGAGCAGTACTTC
CDR3aa: CASSDLGEQYF